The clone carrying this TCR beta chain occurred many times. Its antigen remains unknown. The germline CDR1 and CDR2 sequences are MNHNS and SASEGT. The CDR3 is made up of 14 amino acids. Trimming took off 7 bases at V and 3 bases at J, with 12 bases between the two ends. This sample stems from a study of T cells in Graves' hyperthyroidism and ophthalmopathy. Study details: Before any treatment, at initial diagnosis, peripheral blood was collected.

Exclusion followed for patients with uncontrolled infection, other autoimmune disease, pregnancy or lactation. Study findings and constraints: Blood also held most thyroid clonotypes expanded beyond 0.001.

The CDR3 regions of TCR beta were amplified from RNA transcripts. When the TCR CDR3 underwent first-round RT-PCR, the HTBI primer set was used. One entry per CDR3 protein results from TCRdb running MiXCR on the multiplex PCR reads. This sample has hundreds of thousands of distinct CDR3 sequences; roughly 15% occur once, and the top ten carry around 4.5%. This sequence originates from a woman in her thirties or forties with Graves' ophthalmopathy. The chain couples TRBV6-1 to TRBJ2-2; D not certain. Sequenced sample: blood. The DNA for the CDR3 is TGTGCCAGCACCCCCTACTGGGACACCGGGGAGCTGTTTTTT. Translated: CASTPYWDTGELFF.